This T cell receptor (beta chain) was observed in a study of shared clonotypes between healthy human individuals. The CDR3 is made up of 16 amino acids. In germline, CDR1 is SGHRS, CDR2 YFSETQ. Losses at the gene ends were 0 bases for V and 5 bases for J; bases not matched to a gene: 9. Comment on this clone: Its antigen is not identified.

Overall study findings and caveats: Read depth was anticipated to influence clonotype sharing among donors. Naive subsets generally exceeded memory subsets in estimated richness. Generation probabilities were higher for clonotypes shared across all four sorted-subset donors than for unshared ones.

Clones were sequenced by immunoSEQ multiplex PCR, and TCRdb holds only the in-frame ones, with some missing. This sample carries fewer than 3 million clones, 85% to 95% of them seen once, and the ten largest clones take around 0.38%. The chain joins TRBV5-1 to TRBJ1-2; TRBD1 agrees at 8 bases. Material: naive CD4+ T cells from PBMCs. The subset here: CD45RA+ positively selected. The clonotype comes from a young man in good health. Some clones in this sample may be carry-over from other donors' samples. The CDR3 reads CASSLDPGGPLYGYTF. Written as DNA, the CDR3 is TGCGCCAGCAGCTTGGATCCAGGGGGCCCGCTTTATGGCTACACCTTC.